This record concerns one T cell receptor (beta chain) sequence. Its antigen is undetermined. These data originate in a study of beta chain features in type 1 diabetes. From germline, CDR1 is MGHRA and CDR2 YSYEKL. The CDR3 is 14 amino acids. Trimming took 2 bases from V and 6 from J, leaving 11 bases between them. Study-level points and caveats: At VDJ recombination sites, type 1 diabetes patients had fewer insertions and more deleted nucleotides. Naive, central memory and Treg TCRB repertoires appeared more alike in patients than in healthy donors. PCR could preferentially amplify shorter templates, alike in patients and controls.

Expressed TCRB transcripts got sequenced, as all isolated RNA was reverse transcribed. Assay: immunoSEQ multiplex PCR; the TCRdb copy retains only in-frame clones and omits some. The table shows 300,000 to 350,000 clones, with around a fifth occurring only once. The sample consisted of naive CD4+ T cells from blood. The receptor was isolated from a woman between 18 and 30 years old in good health. The V gene is TRBV4-1, the J gene TRBJ2-1, with D unclear. The CDR3 reads CASSQPLSRNEQFF. Written as DNA, the CDR3 is TGCGCCAGCAGCCAACCCCTTAGCCGCAATGAGCAGTTCTTC.